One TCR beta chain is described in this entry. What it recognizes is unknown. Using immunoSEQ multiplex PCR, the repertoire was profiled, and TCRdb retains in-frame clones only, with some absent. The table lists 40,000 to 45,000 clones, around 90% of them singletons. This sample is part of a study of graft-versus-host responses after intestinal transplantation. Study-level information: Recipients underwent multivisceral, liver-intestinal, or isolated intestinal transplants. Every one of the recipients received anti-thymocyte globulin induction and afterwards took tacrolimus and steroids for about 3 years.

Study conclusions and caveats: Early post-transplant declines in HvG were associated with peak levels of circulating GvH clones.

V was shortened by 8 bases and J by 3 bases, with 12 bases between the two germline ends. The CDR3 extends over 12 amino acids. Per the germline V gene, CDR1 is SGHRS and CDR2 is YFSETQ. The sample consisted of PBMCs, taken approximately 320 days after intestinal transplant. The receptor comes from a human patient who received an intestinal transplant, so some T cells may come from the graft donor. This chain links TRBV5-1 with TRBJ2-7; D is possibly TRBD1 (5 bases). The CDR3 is CASTDSHYEQYF. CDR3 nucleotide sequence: TGCGCCAGTACCGACAGTCACTACGAGCAGTACTTC. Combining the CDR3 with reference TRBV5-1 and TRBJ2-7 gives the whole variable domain KAGVTQTPRYLIKTRGQQVTLSCSPISGHRSVSWYQQTPGQGLQFLFEYFSETQRNKGNFPGRFSGRQFSNSRSEMNVSTLELGDSALYLCASTDSHYEQYFGPGTRLTVT.